This entry lists 20 T cell receptor beta chains sequenced from one sample in a study of tumor-infiltrating lymphocytes in localized non-small cell lung cancer. Profiled with immunoSEQ multiplex PCR; TCRdb holds only in-frame clones, not every one. The data hold 15,000 to 20,000 clones, with around 72% observed a single time. Specimen: lung tumor tissue. Source of these receptors: a human donor with non-small cell lung cancer.

This chain links TRBV2 with TRBJ2-3; D is ambiguous. Germline V lookup: CDR1 SNHLY, CDR2 FYNNEI. The CDR3 is 15 residues long. V shed 7 bases and J shed 0 bases, with 14 bases lying between them. CDR3 protein: CASKVSAASTDTQYF. The CDR3 DNA reads TGTGCCAGCAAGGTTTCAGCTGCTAGCACAGATACGCAGTATTTT. The complete variable domain, with remaining parts taken from reference TRBV2 and TRBJ2-3, reads EPEVTQTPSHQVTQMGQEVILRCVPISNHLYFYWYRQILGQKVEFLVSFYNNEISEKSEIFDDQFSVERPDGSNFTLKIRSTKLEDSAMYFCASKVSAASTDTQYFGPGTRLTVL.

As DNA, the CDR3 is TGTGCCATCAGCCTCGGGGGGGTCTCCTACAATGAGCAGTTCTTC. Translation gives CAISLGGVSYNEQFF. The V and J genes are TRBV10-3 and TRBJ2-1; 8 bases match TRBD2. The CDR3 sequence is 15 residues long. Germline V CDR1 and CDR2: ENHRY, SYGVKD. The J segment lost 0 bases and the V segment lost 6 bases, leaving 4 bases of the junction unmatched.

The chain carries TRBV7-3 and TRBJ1-1; 7 bases are a match to TRBD1. Germline CDR1 and CDR2: SGHTA and FQGTGA. With 2 bases clipped from V and 1 base from J, the junction kept 4 bases outside the gene matches. The CDR3 has 15 amino acids. Here the CDR3 DNA reads TGTGCCAGCAGCTTAGGAGGGGGCCCGAACACTGAAGCTTTCTTT. It specifies CASSLGGGPNTEAFF.

This clone was observed once. The chain carries TRBV7-9 and TRBJ1-2; 8 bases are shared with TRBD1. Germline CDR1 is SEHNR and CDR2 is FQNEAQ (reference sequence). The V gene end was trimmed by 0 bases and the J gene end by 8 bases; junction bases not matched to a gene: 8. The CDR3 runs to 15 residues. The CDR3 protein is CASSLASMSGGGYTF. CDR3 sequence (DNA): TGTGCCAGCAGCTTAGCGAGTATGTCAGGGGGCGGCTACACCTTC.

This clone showed up just a few times. The V call is TRBV5-1, the J call TRBJ2-7, with 10 bases that match TRBD2. This CDR3 comprises 14 residues. V trimming: 7 bases; J trimming: 7 bases; junction bases outside the gene matches: 11. Germline-derived CDR1 and CDR2 are SGHRS and YFSETQ. In DNA form, the CDR3 reads TGCGCCAGCGGTATTGGACTAGCGGATGTTGAGCAGTACTTC. Protein sequence: CASGIGLADVEQYF.

J is TRBJ1-6 and V is TRBV4-2, with D possibly matching TRBD1 (5 bases). In germline, CDR1 is LGHNA, CDR2 YNFKEQ. The CDR3 contains 17 residues. Deletions cut 4 bases from V and 3 bases from J, with 16 bases between. CDR3 bases: TGTGCCAGCAGCCTTGGGACCCACCCAGACTATAATTCACCCCTCCACTTT. It encodes CASSLGTHPDYNSPLHF.

The rearrangement joins TRBV29-1 to TRBJ1-2; D perhaps matches TRBD1 (6 bases). Germline-derived CDR1 and CDR2 are SQVTM and ANQGSEA. Between the trimmed V and J ends, which lost 2 bases and 4 bases, there was a span of 17 bases. CDR3 length equals 15 residues. CDR3 region: CSVELEGGGLYGYTF. The CDR3 DNA reads as TGCAGCGTTGAATTAGAAGGGGGAGGGCTCTATGGCTACACCTTC. The entire variable domain, with the rest obtained from reference TRBV29-1 and TRBJ1-2, is as follows: SAVISQKPSRDICQRGTSLTIQCQVDSQVTMMFWYRQQPGQSLTLIATANQGSEATYESGFVIDKFPISRPNLTFSTLTVSNMSPEDSSIYLCSVELEGGGLYGYTFGSGTRLTVV.

The chain employs TRBV29-1 and TRBJ2-2; D remains ambiguous. V was cut by 4 bases and J by 0 bases, with 6 bases left in between. The CDR3 is 13 residues long. Germline V gene data show CDR1 as SQVTM and CDR2 as ANQGSEA. CDR3 bases: TGCAGCGTTGCGAGGACGAACACCGGGGAGCTGTTTTTT. This codes for CSVARTNTGELFF.

As regards this clone: The junction differs from germline at one of its ends, possibly a read error. V gene TRBV9 combines with J gene TRBJ2-2; D is uncertain. The CDR3 contains 16 residues. CDR1 and CDR2 from the germline V gene are SGDLS and YYNGEE. CDR3 in amino acids: CASNVGSRVNTGELFF. The CDR3 region has the DNA TGTGCCAGCAACGTAGGTTCTAGAGTTAACACCGGGGAGCTGTTTTTT. Variable domain in full (rest from reference TRBV9 and TRBJ2-2): DSGVTQTPKHLITATGQRVTLRCSPRSGDLSVYWYQQSLDQGLQFLIQYYNGEERAKGNILERFSAQQFPDLHSELNLSSLELGDSALYFCASNVGSRVNTGELFFGEGSRLTVL.

The genes are TRBV5-8 and TRBJ2-1; 14 positions agree with TRBD2. J lost 6 bases, V lost 2 bases, and 1 base had no gene match. From germline, CDR1 is SGHTS and CDR2 YDEGEE. CDR3 size: 15 residues. CDR3: CASSLGLAGGNEQFF. The CDR3 coding sequence is TGTGCCAGCAGCTTAGGACTAGCGGGAGGCAATGAGCAGTTCTTC.

The chain has TRBV10-2 and TRBJ2-1, with TRBD2 matching over 11 bases. CDR1 is WSHSY and CDR2 is SAAADI in the germline V gene. V trimming: 4 bases; J trimming: 7 bases; junction bases outside the gene matches: 3. The CDR3 consists of 14 residues. The CDR3 protein is CASSGLAGLNEQFF. The CDR3 region has the DNA TGCGCCAGCAGTGGACTAGCGGGACTTAATGAGCAGTTCTTC.

The chain carries TRBV28 and TRBJ2-4, with 11 bases matching TRBD1. CDR3 length: 15 amino acids. Trimming at V came to 5 bases and at J to 3 bases, leaving 3 bases not matched to a gene. Germline CDR1 is MDHEN and CDR2 is SYDVKM. The chain's CDR3 is CASSGGTGGKNIQYF. CDR3 coding DNA: TGTGCCAGCAGTGGTGGGACAGGGGGCAAAAACATTCAGTACTTC.

This clone was observed a single time. The chain combines TRBV7-3 with TRBJ2-1, with D perhaps assigned TRBD1 or TRBD2 (5 bases each). In germline, CDR1 is SGHTA, CDR2 FQGTGA. The CDR3 spans 15 residues. Between the trimmed V and J ends, which lost 0 bases and 8 bases, there was a span of 14 bases. CDR3: CASSLTGDGGHEQFF. CDR3 in DNA: TGTGCCAGCAGCTTAACGGGGGACGGCGGCCATGAGCAGTTCTTC.

The chain recombines TRBV5-6 with TRBJ2-7; 7 positions match TRBD1. This CDR3 comprises 16 residues. The junction had 9 bases not matched to a gene; V was cut back by 1 base and J by 2 bases. Germline V gene sequence: CDR1 SGHDT, CDR2 YYEEEE. In nucleotides, the CDR3 is TGTGCCAGCAGCTTGATCGTCGGGACAGACACCTACGAGCAGTACTTC. Its translation is CASSLIVGTDTYEQYF.

This clone was found a few times. The rearrangement joins TRBV27 to TRBJ1-6; D is unresolved. Germline V gene sequence: CDR1 MNHEY, CDR2 SMNVEV (reference sequence). The CDR3 totals 14 residues. The V end was cut by 8 bases, the J end by 6 bases, with 14 bases between. DNA of the CDR3: TGTGCCAGCGGGGAGGGTGACGGTAATTCACCCCTCCACTTT. Translating gives CASGEGDGNSPLHF.

The V call is TRBV29-1, the J call TRBJ2-7; D might be TRBD1 (6 bases). Trimming cost V 4 bases and J 5 bases, with 9 bases left between them. Germline-derived CDR1 and CDR2 are SQVTM and ANQGSEA. This CDR3 region has 11 residues. The CDR3 nucleotides read TGCAGCGTTGTGGGGGCCCACGAGCAGTACTTC. Protein: CSVVGAHEQYF.

J is TRBJ1-2 and V is TRBV28; TRBD1 might be the D (5 bases). Germline V gene lookup returns CDR1 MDHEN and CDR2 SYDVKM. This CDR3 is 15 amino acids long. Trimming took off 3 bases at V and 5 bases at J, with 16 bases between the two ends. The CDR3 protein is CASSLGQGSTYGYTF. CDR3 DNA sequence: TGTGCCAGCAGTTTGGGGCAGGGTTCTACTTATGGCTACACCTTC.

The V and J genes are TRBV6-5 and TRBJ1-5, with a tentative D call TRBD1 (5 bases). CDR1 and CDR2 from the germline V gene are MNHEY and SVGAGI. The V end lost 11 bases, the J end lost 4 bases, and 18 bases lay between the germline ends. The CDR3 loop spans 14 amino acids. CDR3 residues: CAGGDGNQNQPQHF. CDR3 coding DNA: TGTGCCGGGGGGGACGGGAATCAGAATCAGCCCCAGCATTTT.

The rearrangement links TRBV13 to TRBJ1-2; the D gene is possibly TRBD1 (6 bases). The V gene lost 3 bases and the J gene lost 2 bases, with 10 bases spanning the gap. The germline V gene encodes CDR1 PRHDT and CDR2 FYEKMQ (reference sequence). The CDR3 loop spans 14 amino acids. The CDR3 coding sequence is TGTGCCAGCAGCTTTATGGGGGGCAACTATGGCTACACCTTC. Encoded protein: CASSFMGGNYGYTF. Using reference TRBV13 and TRBJ1-2 for the parts outside the CDR3, the full variable domain is AAGVIQSPRHLIKEKRETATLKCYPIPRHDTVYWYQQGPGQDPQFLISFYEKMQSDKGSIPDRFSAQQFSDYHSELNMSSLELGDSALYFCASSFMGGNYGYTFGSGTRLTVV.

The chain couples TRBV28 to TRBJ1-2; no definite D call. CDR1 is MDHEN, CDR2 SYDVKM, per germline. The CDR3 consists of 11 residues. V was cut by 5 bases and J by 6 bases, with 7 bases left in between. The CDR3 loop reads CASSHRNGYTF. CDR3 bases: TGTGCCAGCAGTCACAGAAATGGCTACACCTTC.